The 2 T cell receptor beta chains reported below all come from one sample, sequenced in a study of response to subunit inactivated influenza vaccine. Each CDR3 protein is one row after TCRdb ran MiXCR on the RT-PCR reads. The data show over 650,000 distinct CDR3 sequences, with less than 20% seen just once and approximately 11% held by the top ten. The starting material was PBMCs from blood, obtained around 5 days after vaccination. The receptors were gathered from a man aged 50 or older who received an inactivated influenza vaccine.

In this sample, this clonotype turned up once. The chain has TRBV3-1 and TRBJ2-3; no reliable D call. This CDR3 region has 17 residues. CDR1 LGHDT and CDR2 YNNKEL come from the germline V gene (reference sequence). V lost 4 bases to trimming and J lost 0 bases, with 17 bases between them. The CDR3 DNA is TGTGCCAGCAGCCCTTTCTCCCCGTATACTAGCACAGATACGCAGTATTTT. This codes for CASSPFSPYTSTDTQYF.

This clonotype was counted ten times or more. The rearrangement uses TRBV6-5 and TRBJ1-4; D not certain. Trimming took off 2 bases at V and 4 bases at J, with 8 bases between the two ends. The CDR3 is 14 residues long. Germline assignment: CDR1 MNHEY and CDR2 SVGAGI. The CDR3 coding sequence is TGTGCCAGCAGTTACGAAGGGCGTAATGAAAAACTGTTTTTT. It codes for CASSYEGRNEKLFF.